This T cell receptor (beta chain) was captured in a study of cytomegalovirus exposure and HLA in healthy donors. Across the whole study: Earlier sequencing of 150 million to 200 million T cells yielded 100 million to 120 million unique TCR beta sequences. Findings and limits, study-wide: Reportedly, TCR beta sequences accurately predicted HLA-A and HLA-B alleles in most subjects. A later analysis associated 15,000 or so TCR beta sequences with HLA alleles at a 0.05 false discovery rate.

The sample holds a few counts of this clone. Its antigen is as yet unknown. The germline V gene has CDR1 MNHNS and CDR2 SASEGT. The CDR3 totals 13 residues. Primers included in the PCR were 60 Vbeta and 13 Jbeta primers. Sequenced by immunoSEQ multiplex PCR; TCRdb stores in-frame clones only, minus some. The table has about 37,000 clones, roughly four fifths seen once. This TCR derives from a woman aged 40 to 50 in good health and CMV-seronegative. Specimen: PBMCs. The chain carries TRBV6-1 and TRBJ2-5, with D unclear. The J call is in doubt because the DNA end fits TRBJ2-7 better. The CDR3 here is CASSEDALREQYF. The CDR3 DNA follows: TGTGCCAGCAGTGAAGATGCCCTCCGCGAGCAGTACTTC.